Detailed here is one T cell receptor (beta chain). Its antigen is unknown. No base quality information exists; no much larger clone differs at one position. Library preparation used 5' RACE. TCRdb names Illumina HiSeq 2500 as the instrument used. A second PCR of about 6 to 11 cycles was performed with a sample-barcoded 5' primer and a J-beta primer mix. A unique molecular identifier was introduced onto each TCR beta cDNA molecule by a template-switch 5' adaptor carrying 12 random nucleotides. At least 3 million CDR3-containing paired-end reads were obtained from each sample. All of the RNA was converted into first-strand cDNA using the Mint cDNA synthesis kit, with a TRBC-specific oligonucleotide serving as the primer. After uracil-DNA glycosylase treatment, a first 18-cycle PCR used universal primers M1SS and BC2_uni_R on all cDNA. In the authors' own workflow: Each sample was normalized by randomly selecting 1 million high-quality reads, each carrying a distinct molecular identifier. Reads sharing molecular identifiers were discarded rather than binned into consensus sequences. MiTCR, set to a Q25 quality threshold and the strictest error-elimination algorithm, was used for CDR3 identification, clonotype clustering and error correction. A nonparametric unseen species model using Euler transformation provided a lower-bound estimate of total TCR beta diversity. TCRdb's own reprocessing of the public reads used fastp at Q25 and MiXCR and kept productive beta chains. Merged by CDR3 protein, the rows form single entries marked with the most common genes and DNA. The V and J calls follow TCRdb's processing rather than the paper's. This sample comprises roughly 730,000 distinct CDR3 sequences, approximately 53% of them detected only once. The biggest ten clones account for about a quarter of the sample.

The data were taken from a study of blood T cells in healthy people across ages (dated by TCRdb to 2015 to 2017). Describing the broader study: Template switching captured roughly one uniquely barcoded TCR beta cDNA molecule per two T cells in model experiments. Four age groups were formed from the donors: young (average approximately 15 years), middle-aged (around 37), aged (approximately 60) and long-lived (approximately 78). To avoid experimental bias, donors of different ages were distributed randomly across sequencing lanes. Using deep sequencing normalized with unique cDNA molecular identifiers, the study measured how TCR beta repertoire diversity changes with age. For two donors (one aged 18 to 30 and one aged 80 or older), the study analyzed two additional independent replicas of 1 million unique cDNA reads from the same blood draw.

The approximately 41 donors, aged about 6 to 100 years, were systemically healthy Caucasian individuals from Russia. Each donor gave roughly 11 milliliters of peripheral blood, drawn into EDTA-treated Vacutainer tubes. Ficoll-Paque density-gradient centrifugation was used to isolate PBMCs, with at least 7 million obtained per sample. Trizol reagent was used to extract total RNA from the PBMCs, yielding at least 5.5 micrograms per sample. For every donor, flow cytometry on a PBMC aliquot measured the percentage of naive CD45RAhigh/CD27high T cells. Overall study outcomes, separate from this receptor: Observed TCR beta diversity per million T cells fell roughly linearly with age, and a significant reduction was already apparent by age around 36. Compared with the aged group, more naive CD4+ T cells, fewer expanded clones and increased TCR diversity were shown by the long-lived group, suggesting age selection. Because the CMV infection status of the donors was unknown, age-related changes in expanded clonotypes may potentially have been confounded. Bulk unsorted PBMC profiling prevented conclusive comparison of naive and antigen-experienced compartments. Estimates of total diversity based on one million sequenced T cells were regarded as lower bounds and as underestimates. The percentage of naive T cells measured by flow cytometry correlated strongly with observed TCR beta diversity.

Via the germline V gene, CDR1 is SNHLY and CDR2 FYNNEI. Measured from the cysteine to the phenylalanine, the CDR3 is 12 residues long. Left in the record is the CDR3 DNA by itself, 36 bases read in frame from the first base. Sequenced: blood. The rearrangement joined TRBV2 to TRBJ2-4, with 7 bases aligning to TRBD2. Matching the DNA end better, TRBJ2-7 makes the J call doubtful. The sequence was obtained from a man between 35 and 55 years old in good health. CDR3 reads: CATGWREGEQYF. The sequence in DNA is TGTGCCACCGGATGGAGGGAGGGCGAGCAGTACTTC.